This T cell receptor beta chain was observed in a study of CD8 T cells in Susac syndrome. Random hexamers were used to reverse transcribe the RNA input (roughly 0.5 to 1 ug). Amplification of the TCR beta CDR3 was carried out by immunoSEQ multiplex PCR, which spanned a total of 54 Vbeta and 13 Jbeta segments. TCRdb re-derived calls from the immunoSEQ multiplex PCR reads in MiXCR, one entry per CDR3 protein. This table holds 300,000 or so distinct CDR3 sequences, 92% found once. Sequencing of TCR beta, carried out with a high-throughput approach, was applied to CD8+ and CD4+ T cells from the blood. V lost 5 bases and J 10 bases, leaving 15 bases between the germline ends. The CDR3 has 13 amino acids. CDR1 and CDR2 (germline): GTSNPN, SVGIG (reference sequence).

The chain combines TRBV30 with TRBJ1-6; D remains ambiguous. The TCR originated in a human donor with multiple sclerosis. The sequenced sample was CD4+ T cells from PBMCs. The CDR3 DNA reads as TGTGCCTGGGTGGGCGGTGCGGGATCACCCCTCCACTTT. Amino acids: CAWVGGAGSPLHF.